This T cell receptor (beta chain) was identified during a study of T-cell memory formation after mild COVID-19. TCRdb used MiXCR to reprocess the 5' RACE reads, holding one entry per CDR3 protein. The top ten hold less than 30% of the sample, which has about 140,000 distinct CDR3 sequences, more than 13% seen once. This CDR3 has 12 amino acids. Trimming removed 0 bases at V and 7 bases at J, with 6 bases between. The germline V gene has CDR1 KGHDR and CDR2 SFDVKD. This clonotype was sampled from an adult woman who had mild COVID-19 (a few samples of this study predate the infection). Cell type and time point are not known. The rearrangement links TRBV24-1 to TRBJ2-7; D remains ambiguous. The sequenced sample was PBMCs or a T cell subset sorted from them (not recorded which). The CDR3 nucleotides are TGTGCCACCAGTGATTTGCAGGAAGAGCAGTACTTC. Protein: CATSDLQEEQYF.